Below are 2 T cell receptor beta chains sequenced from a single sample in a study of shared T cell receptors in the human thymus. Generated by immunoSEQ multiplex PCR, the TCRdb table keeps only in-frame clones and is missing some. The data show over 450,000 clones, 75% to 80% seen once. These data were also reused for a study on human thymus T cells.

The sample taken for sequencing was thymocytes. The source of these receptors is a boy under two years old with a congenital heart defect.

This clone was counted a single time. V and J are TRBV21-1 and TRBJ2-7; no DNA check was done on the table's D call, TRBD2. TRBV21-1 constitutes a pseudogene. This CDR3 region has 23 residues. CDR3 loop: CASSKGKGRGSGLAGGPTYEQYF. The CDR3, as DNA: TGTGCCAGCAGCAAAGGAAAGGGGAGGGGGTCCGGACTAGCGGGAGGGCCCACCTACGAGCAGTACTTC.

The chain recombines TRBV14 with TRBJ2-3; TRBD1 matches at 10 bases. This CDR3 comprises 15 residues. CDR1 is SGHDN, CDR2 FVKESK, per germline. Unmatched junction bases numbered 4, after V lost 4 bases and J lost 3 bases. The CDR3 bases are TGTGCCAGCAGCCTTGACAGGGGGCGGACAGATACGCAGTATTTT. Amino acids: CASSLDRGRTDTQYF.